This T cell receptor beta chain was captured in a study of T cell repertoires in cytomegalovirus infection. Study overall: Selected CMV epitopes included recently identified HLA-C-restricted ones as well as well-studied HLA-B-restricted ones. Indications of both CMV infection and matching HLA type were provided by public TCR beta signatures.

TCRdb passed the reads through MiXCR, listing each CDR3 protein once. The sample consists of around 540,000 distinct CDR3 sequences, 30% to 35% of them appearing once. Study results and caveats: The response measured ex vivo was dominated by TCR beta clonotypes (HLA-C-restricted and CMV-specific).

This clonotype appeared a few times. Antigen specificity is unknown. This sequence was found in a human donor in good health (CMV status not recorded). Some clones in this sample may be carry-over from other donors' samples. The material sequenced was cultured PBMCs, taken from culture after CMV antigen stimulation.

The CDR3 spells CASSYSTPQETQYF. The CDR3 DNA is TGTGCCAGCAGTTACTCGACACCCCAAGAGACCCAGTACTTC. V gene TRBV6-5 combines with J gene TRBJ2-5; D not resolved. With 0 bases removed from V and 1 base from J, the gap between germline ends came to 6 bases. This CDR3 is 14 amino acids long. The germline V gene encodes CDR1 MNHEY and CDR2 SVGAGI.